The clone carrying this T cell receptor (beta chain) was observed a single time. Clones were read by immunoSEQ multiplex PCR, and TCRdb kept only the in-frame ones, dropping some. This table has some 110,000 clones, over 80% appearing once. The data belong to a study of CD4+ T cells in melanoma. The sequence derives from a human donor with melanoma. The sample taken for sequencing was peripheral blood.

The DNA of the CDR3 is TGTGCCAGCAGTCTAGCGGTCTCCTACAATGAGCAGTTCTTC. Translated, it gives CASSLAVSYNEQFF. The chain couples TRBV28 to TRBJ2-1; 7 bases line up with TRBD2. Germline CDR1 reads MDHEN; CDR2 reads SYDVKM. This CDR3 contains 14 residues. V dropped 5 bases and J dropped 0; count of bases not matched to a gene: 1.